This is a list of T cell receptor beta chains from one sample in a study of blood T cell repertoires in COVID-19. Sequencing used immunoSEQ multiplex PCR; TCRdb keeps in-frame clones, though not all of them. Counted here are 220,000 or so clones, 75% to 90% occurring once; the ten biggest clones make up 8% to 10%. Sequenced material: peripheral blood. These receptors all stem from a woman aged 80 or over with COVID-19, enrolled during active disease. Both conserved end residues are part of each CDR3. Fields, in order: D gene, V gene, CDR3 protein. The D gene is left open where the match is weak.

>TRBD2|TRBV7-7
CASSLTSGTYNEQFF
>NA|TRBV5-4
CASSFGQTNYGYTF
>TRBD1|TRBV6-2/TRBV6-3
CASSLGGGHTEAFF
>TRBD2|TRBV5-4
CASSWRRLAGYNEQFF
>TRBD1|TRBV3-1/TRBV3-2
CASSLPGTGKETQYF
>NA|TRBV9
CASSVGGAVPDTQYF
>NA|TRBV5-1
CASSLQGLTEAFF
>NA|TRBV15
CATSRDRRGNEKLFF
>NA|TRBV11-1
CASSPDVLATYGYTF
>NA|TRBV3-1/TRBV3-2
CASSQGPGVGNTIYF
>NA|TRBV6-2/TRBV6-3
CASSYSSYGYTF
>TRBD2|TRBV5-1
CASSRGTSGGYNEQFF
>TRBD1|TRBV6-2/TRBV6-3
CASSHRGQGTSYEQYF